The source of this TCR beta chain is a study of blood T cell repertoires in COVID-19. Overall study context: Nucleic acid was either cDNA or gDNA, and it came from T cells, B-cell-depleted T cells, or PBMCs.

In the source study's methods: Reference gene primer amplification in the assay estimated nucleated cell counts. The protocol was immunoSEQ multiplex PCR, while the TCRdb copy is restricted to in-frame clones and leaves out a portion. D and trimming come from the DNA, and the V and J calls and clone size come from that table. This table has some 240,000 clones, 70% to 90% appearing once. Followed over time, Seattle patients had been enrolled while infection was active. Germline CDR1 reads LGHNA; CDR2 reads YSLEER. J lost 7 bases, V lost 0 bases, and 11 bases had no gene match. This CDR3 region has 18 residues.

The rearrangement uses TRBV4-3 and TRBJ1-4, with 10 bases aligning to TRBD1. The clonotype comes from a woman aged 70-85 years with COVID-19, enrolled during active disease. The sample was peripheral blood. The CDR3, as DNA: TGCGCCAGCAGCCAAGATGCGGGACAGGGGACTCTTTCTGAAAAACTGTTTTTT. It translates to CASSQDAGQGTLSEKLFF.